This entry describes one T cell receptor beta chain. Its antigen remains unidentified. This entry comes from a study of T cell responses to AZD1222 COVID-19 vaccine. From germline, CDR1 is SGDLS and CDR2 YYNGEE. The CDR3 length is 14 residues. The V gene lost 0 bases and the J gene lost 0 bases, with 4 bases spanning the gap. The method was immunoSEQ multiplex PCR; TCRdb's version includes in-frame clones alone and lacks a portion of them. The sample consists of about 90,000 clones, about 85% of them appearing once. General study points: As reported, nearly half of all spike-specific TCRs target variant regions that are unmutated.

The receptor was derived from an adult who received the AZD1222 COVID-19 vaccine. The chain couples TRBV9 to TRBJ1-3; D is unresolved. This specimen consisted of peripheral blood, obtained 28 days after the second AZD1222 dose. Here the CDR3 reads CASSVDFSGNTIYF. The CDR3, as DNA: TGTGCCAGCAGCGTAGATTTCTCTGGAAACACCATATATTTT.